Listed below are T cell receptor beta chains from one sample, sequenced in a study of T cell repertoires in cytomegalovirus infection. TCRdb re-called the reads through MiXCR, storing one row per CDR3 protein. The sample has about 260,000 distinct CDR3 sequences, roughly 10% seen once. Material: PBMCs. Every receptor here comes from a human donor in good health (CMV status not recorded). Some clones in this sample may be carry-over from other donors' samples. Each CDR3 is given with its conserved first and last residue. A D gene is named only where the DNA matches it firmly. Clone size is not always given. Where it is, it says once, few, many or a class for expanded clones.

TGTGCCAGCAGCCGGACAGGGGCCCGTTCAGCCAAAAACATTCAGTACTTC CASSRTGARSAKNIQYF TRBD1 many TRBJ2-4 TRBV7-2
TGCAGTGCTAGAGATATCCCCTTGGAGACCCAGTACTTC CSARDIPLETQYF . . TRBJ2-5 TRBV20-1
TGTGCCAGCAGCTACTCCGGGACAGGGAACACTGAAGCTTTCTTT CASSYSGTGNTEAFF TRBD1 many TRBJ1-1 TRBV7-2
TGTGCCAGCAGTCTAGTCGGGGCGGCAGCCCTCCCTGGCTACACCTTC CASSLVGAAALPGYTF . many TRBJ1-2 TRBV7-2
TGTGCCAGCAGCTTAGTAAGTAGTGGGAGGAACACTGAAGCTTTCTTT CASSLVSSGRNTEAFF . many TRBJ1-1 TRBV7-2
TGTGCCAGTGGTCCCAACTCAGGGGGCGGTGAAGAGACCCAGTACTTC CASGPNSGGGEETQYF TRBD1 few TRBJ2-5 TRBV19
TGCAGTGCTACCGAAAGGGGCTACGAGCAGTACTTC CSATERGYEQYF . . TRBJ2-7 TRBV20-1
TGTGCCAGCAGACAGGGGCCCCACTATGGCTACACCTTC CASRQGPHYGYTF TRBD1 few TRBJ1-2 TRBV28
TGTGCCACCAGCAGAGACATAAAAGAGACCCAGTACTTC CATSRDIKETQYF . many TRBJ2-5 TRBV15
TGCGCCAGCAGCCGGACCAGAGTGGAGACCCAGTACTTC CASSRTRVETQYF . many TRBJ2-5 TRBV4-3
TGTGCCAGTAAAGTGGGGAGCTCTGGGGCCAACGTCCTGACTTTC CASKVGSSGANVLTF . many TRBJ2-6 TRBV19
TGTGCCAGCAGCTCGTTAGACCAGGGCTCCGGTAATGAAAAACTGTTTTTT CASSSLDQGSGNEKLFF . few TRBJ1-4 TRBV7-9
TGCAGTGCTAGAGATGTGGACCAGCTGAACACTGAAGCTTTCTTT CSARDVDQLNTEAFF . few TRBJ1-1 TRBV20-1
TGTGCCAGCAGCTTAGCCCGTGGAGTAGGCACAGATACGCAGTATTTT CASSLARGVGTDTQYF . many TRBJ2-3 TRBV7-2
TGTGCCATCAGTGAGTCCGCGGGGTACAATGAGCAGTTCTTC CAISESAGYNEQFF . few TRBJ2-1 TRBV10-3
TGTGCCAGCAGCTTAGTCGCGTCGGCCACCTACAATGAGCAGTTCTTC CASSLVASATYNEQFF . many TRBJ2-1 TRBV7-3
TGTGCCAGCAGCTTAGGGATAGGACCCGGGGCTAACTATGGCTACACCTTC CASSLGIGPGANYGYTF . many TRBJ1-2 TRBV7-2
TGTGCCAGCAGTTTAACGGGGGCAAACTATGGCTACACCTTC CASSLTGANYGYTF . many TRBJ1-2 TRBV7-9
TGTGCCAGCAGTTTGTGGGTCGGACAGGGGGCCACTGAAGCTTTCTTT CASSLWVGQGATEAFF TRBD1 few TRBJ1-1 TRBV12-3/TRBV12-4
TGTGCCAGCAGCTCGACAGGGGCCTACGAGCAGTACTTC CASSSTGAYEQYF TRBD1 many TRBJ2-7 TRBV7-2
TGTGCCATCAGTGAAGGTCCTAGCGGAACCTACGAGCAGTACTTC CAISEGPSGTYEQYF TRBD2 . TRBJ2-7 TRBV10-3
TGTGCCAGCAGCTTAGAAGGTAGGAGCTACAATGAGCAGTTCTTC CASSLEGRSYNEQFF . many TRBJ2-1 TRBV7-2
TGTGCCAGCAGCTTGGACAGTCATAATTCACCCCTCCACTTT CASSLDSHNSPLHF . many TRBJ1-6 TRBV7-2
TGTGCCAGCCATCGGGGATCCACAGATACGCAGTATTTT CASHRGSTDTQYF . many TRBJ2-3 TRBV7-2
TGTGCCAGCAGTTTCGGGCACATCTCTGGGGCCAACGTCCTGACTTTC CASSFGHISGANVLTF . many TRBJ2-6 TRBV27
TGTGCCAGCAGCCCCCTCTTGGATACGCAGTATTTT CASSPLLDTQYF . many TRBJ2-3 TRBV7-2
TGTGCCAGCATCACAGGAGGCAGCTTCAGGGGCAATCAGCCCCAGCATTTT CASITGGSFRGNQPQHF . many TRBJ1-5 TRBV28
TGCAGTGCTAGAGGCCCGACAGTGAACACTGAAGCTTTCTTT CSARGPTVNTEAFF . many TRBJ1-1 TRBV20-1
TGCAGTGCTAGGACAGACAGGTACGGAAATGAGCAGTTCTTC CSARTDRYGNEQFF . . TRBJ2-1 TRBV20-1
TGTGCCAGCAGCTTTGGGACAGGGGGAGATACGCAGTATTTT CASSFGTGGDTQYF TRBD1 many TRBJ2-3 TRBV7-2
TGTGCCACCCACCCAGCGGGGATGAACACCGGGGAGCTGTTTTTT CATHPAGMNTGELFF TRBD2 . TRBJ2-2 TRBV12-3/TRBV12-4
TGTGCCAGCAGCTTAGTGGTTGGGGGGGCAACGGTTTTTCAGTACTTC CASSLVVGGATVFQYF . many TRBJ2-4 TRBV7-2
TGTGCCAGCAGTTCCTTATCAGATACGCAGTATTTT CASSSLSDTQYF . . TRBJ2-3 TRBV6-5
TGTGCCAGCAGTCCTAATAACCCGAACACCGGGGAGCTGTTTTTT CASSPNNPNTGELFF . few TRBJ2-2 TRBV6-5
TGTGCCAGCAGCTTCATTGTCAGTCAAGAGACCCAGTACTTC CASSFIVSQETQYF . . TRBJ2-5 TRBV7-2
TGTGCCAGCAGCTCTCCCGCGTCTAATGAAAAACTGTTTTTT CASSSPASNEKLFF . many TRBJ1-4 TRBV7-8
TGTGCCAGCAGTTTGCCAGGGGGAACAGATACGCAGTATTTT CASSLPGGTDTQYF TRBD1 many TRBJ2-3 TRBV28
TGTGCCAGCAGTCCCCTAGGGACAGGGGTGATGAACACTGAAGCTTTCTTT CASSPLGTGVMNTEAFF TRBD1 many TRBJ1-1 TRBV7-2
TGCAGTGCTTCCCCTCTTGGGGGTCAAGAGACCCAGTACTTC CSASPLGGQETQYF . . TRBJ2-5 TRBV20-1
TGTGCCAGCAGCTCTAAACTAGCGGGGGTTACCTCCTACAATGAGCAGTTCTTC CASSSKLAGVTSYNEQFF TRBD2 . TRBJ2-1 TRBV11-2
TGTGCCAGCTCAACGGGACAGGGGGGAACTGAAGCTTTCTTT CASSTGQGGTEAFF TRBD1 many TRBJ1-1 TRBV18
TGTGCCAGCAGCTCGCCCCGGGACTCCACGAGAGACATACAAGAGACCCAGTACTTC CASSSPRDSTRDIQETQYF . many TRBJ2-5 TRBV7-2
TGTGCCAGCAGCTTTTCGCAAAGCTCCTACAATGAGCAGTTCTTC CASSFSQSSYNEQFF . many TRBJ2-1 TRBV7-9
TGTGCCAGCAGCTTAGGGGTAATGGTTTCAGGAAACACCATATATTTT CASSLGVMVSGNTIYF . many TRBJ1-3 TRBV7-2
TGTGCCAGCAGCTCCCCGGGCGGCGGCGGCCCGTTTTCCTACAATGAGCAGTTCTTC CASSSPGGGGPFSYNEQFF . many TRBJ2-1 TRBV7-2
TGTGCCAGCGGAACCGGAACAGGGCCAGATACGCAGTATTTT CASGTGTGPDTQYF . many TRBJ2-3 TRBV7-2
TGTGCCAGCAGCTTAGGGGGGGGCGGGTTTAATGAAAAACTGTTTTTT CASSLGGGGFNEKLFF . many TRBJ1-4 TRBV7-2
TGTGCCAGCAACGGGTTCGGACAGGTCAATCAGCCCCAGCATTTT CASNGFGQVNQPQHF TRBD1 many TRBJ1-5 TRBV6-6
TGTGCCAGCAGCTCCGGGGGGGGAGACACCGGGGAGCTGTTTTTT CASSSGGGDTGELFF TRBD2 . TRBJ2-2 TRBV11-2
TGTGCCGGAAACTCTCCGGGGGGCAGGAGTGCTTTCGAGCAGTACTTC CAGNSPGGRSAFEQYF . . TRBJ2-7 TRBV30
TGTGCCAGCAGCTTAAAGGGAGTAGTCAATGAGCAGTTCTTC CASSLKGVVNEQFF . many TRBJ2-1 TRBV7-8
TGTGCCAGTAGTATGTTTACAGGGGGCTCCTCTGGGGCCAACGTCCTGACTTTC CASSMFTGGSSGANVLTF TRBD1 many TRBJ2-6 TRBV19
TGTGCCAGCAGCTTAGGAGGCGCCGGGAGCACAGATACGCAGTATTTT CASSLGGAGSTDTQYF . many TRBJ2-3 TRBV7-2
TGTGCCAGCAGCTTTTACCCCGGGGCTGAAGCTTTCTTT CASSFYPGAEAFF . many TRBJ1-1 TRBV7-3
TGTGCCAGCAGCTTAGATAATCGGAACACTGAAGCTTTCTTT CASSLDNRNTEAFF . many TRBJ1-1 TRBV7-2
TGTGCCAGCAGCTCAAAACATAATACGGACATAAGGGACACAGATACGCAGTATTTT CASSSKHNTDIRDTDTQYF . many TRBJ2-3 TRBV7-2